Listed here are 8 T cell receptor beta chains from one sample, sequenced in a study of shared clonotypes between healthy human individuals. The protocol was immunoSEQ multiplex PCR, while the TCRdb copy is restricted to in-frame clones and leaves out a portion. Of millions of clones detected, approximately 95% appear once; the ten largest clones hold about 1.1%. Naive CD8 populations comprised CD45RO-negative cells positively selected for CCR7, excluding terminally differentiated effector memory CD45RA+ cells. What was sequenced was naive CD8+ T cells sorted from blood. These TCRs come from a man younger than 30 in good health.

This chain links TRBV27 with TRBJ2-6; D ambiguous. This CDR3 has 14 amino acids. Trimming removed 5 bases at V and 4 bases at J, with 9 bases between. CDR1 is MNHEY, CDR2 SMNVEV, per germline (reference sequence). In nucleotides, the CDR3 is TGTGCCAGCAGTCCCTTCAGAGGGGCCAACGTCCTGACTTTC. It translates to CASSPFRGANVLTF.

This clone is a singleton in its sample. This same CDR3 is encoded by further DNA sequences in the sample. J is TRBJ1-1 and V is TRBV25-1; D is ambiguous. Looked up from germline, CDR1 is MGHDK and CDR2 is SYGVNS. This CDR3 contains 11 residues. V was trimmed by 4 bases and J by 5 bases, leaving 5 bases between them. CDR3 region: CASSVGTEAFF. The DNA of the CDR3 is TGTGCCAGCAGTGTGGGAACTGAAGCTTTCTTT.

This chain joins TRBV13 and TRBJ2-6, with 9 bases identical to TRBD1. Germline CDR1 is PRHDT and CDR2 is FYEKMQ (reference sequence). The J segment lost 2 bases and the V segment lost 2 bases, leaving 4 bases of the junction unmatched. This CDR3 has 17 residues. The CDR3 here is CASSLLQGAPGANVLTF. CDR3 coding DNA: TGTGCCAGCAGCTTACTACAGGGGGCCCCTGGGGCCAACGTCCTGACTTTC.

The chain joins TRBV30 to TRBJ2-1; 10 bases agree with TRBD2. The CDR3 totals 15 residues. CDR1 is GTSNPN, CDR2 SVGIG, per germline (reference sequence). V gave up 4 bases and J gave up 6 bases; unmatched junction bases: 9. The CDR3, as DNA: TGTGCCTGGACGTTGACTAGCGGGTCTCTCAATGAGCAGTTCTTC. Its translation is CAWTLTSGSLNEQFF.

The chain is built from TRBV28 and TRBJ1-1, with TRBD1 matching 10 bases. Germline V gives CDR1 MDHEN, CDR2 SYDVKM. V was clipped by 8 bases and J by 8 bases; unmatched bases: 20. There are 17 residues in the CDR3. The CDR3 nucleotides read TGTGCCAGCCCCCCCCCAGTCGACGACAGGGGGCTGAAAGAAGCTTTCTTT. It is translated as CASPPPVDDRGLKEAFF.

V and J are TRBV4-3 and TRBJ2-3; 10 bases are a match to TRBD2. Germline CDR1 reads LGHNA; CDR2 reads YSLEER. V lost 2 bases and J lost 3; bases outside the gene matches: 5. The CDR3 loop spans 16 amino acids. CDR3 in amino acids: CASSQRKAGGTDTQYF. CDR3 nucleotide sequence: TGCGCCAGCAGCCAAAGGAAAGCGGGAGGGACAGATACGCAGTATTTT.

This clone was counted once. The CDR3 sequence is CASSRWGSYEQYF. CDR3 nucleotides: TGTGCCAGCAGCAGGTGGGGCTCCTACGAGCAGTACTTC. The chain uses TRBV6-1 and TRBJ2-7; D is unclear. This CDR3 comprises 13 residues. Trimming cost V 6 bases and J 0 bases, with 9 bases left between them. Germline CDR1 MNHNS, CDR2 SASEGT.

The rearrangement joins TRBV5-1 to TRBJ2-7; 7 bases align to TRBD2. The CDR3 is 13 amino acids. Germline CDR1 is SGHRS and CDR2 is YFSETQ. V lost 4 bases and J lost 3; bases outside the gene matches: 4. CDR3 protein: CASSAGTNYEQYF. The CDR3 nucleotides are TGCGCCAGCAGCGCCGGGACTAACTACGAGCAGTACTTC. Filled out from reference TRBV5-1 and TRBJ2-7, the complete variable domain reads KAGVTQTPRYLIKTRGQQVTLSCSPISGHRSVSWYQQTPGQGLQFLFEYFSETQRNKGNFPGRFSGRQFSNSRSEMNVSTLELGDSALYLCASSAGTNYEQYFGPGTRLTVT.